The rows below give T cell receptor beta chains drawn from one sample of a study of blood T cells in healthy people across ages. TCRdb recomputed calls from the 5' RACE reads with MiXCR, one row per CDR3 protein. The sample has fewer than 600,000 distinct CDR3 sequences; about 26% are singletons. The same sample was also used in a study of T cells of mothers and their children.

Sequenced input: blood. The receptors derive from a boy aged 2 to 10 in good health. Both conserved end residues are part of each CDR3.

v_gene,len,j_gene,CDR3aa
TRBV3-1,15,TRBJ1-2,CASSSTGTGGHGYTF
TRBV6-4,15,TRBJ2-1,CASSDSGGAYNEQFF
TRBV6-5,13,TRBJ2-7,CASSRQQGHEQYF
TRBV10-3,14,TRBJ1-2,CAIRGDRSAYGYTF
TRBV7-8,14,TRBJ1-2,CASSLGERIGGYTF
TRBV6-5,14,TRBJ1-2,CASRRQGGSYGYTF
TRBV5-5,16,TRBJ2-2,CASSRGVGWSTGELFF
TRBV5-1,14,TRBJ2-5,CASSLDQYQETQYF
TRBV9,15,TRBJ2-6,CASSVGGSWANVLTF
TRBV3-1,15,TRBJ1-5,CASSQGGQSNQPRHF
TRBV29-1,12,NA,CSVEGDLGEQYF
TRBV24-1,15,TRBJ2-3,CATSDFPDSTDTQYF
TRBV4-1,12,TRBJ2-5,CASSQEWETQYF
TRBV12-3/TRBV12-4,15,TRBJ2-3,CASSPVAASTDTQYF
TRBV9,16,TRBJ1-4,CASILRQITTNEKLFF
TRBV7-7,15,NA,CASSLNIFGEETQYF
TRBV12-3/TRBV12-4,14,TRBJ2-1,CASSSGLPANEQFF
TRBV6-2/TRBV6-3,15,TRBJ2-4,CASSSSELAKNIQYF
TRBV12-3/TRBV12-4,15,TRBJ2-2,CASSSPQGGTGELFF
TRBV4-1,13,TRBJ2-5,CASSQFLQETQYF
TRBV28,16,TRBJ2-3,CASSLLKSGTVDTQYF
TRBV27,15,TRBJ1-6,CASSFWDRPNSPLHF
TRBV18,17,TRBJ2-3,CASSSGLAGAATDTQYF
TRBV20-1,16,TRBJ2-1,CSARTIGRGSYNEQFF
TRBV7-9,19,TRBJ2-7,CASSKGEETTRWLTYEQYF
TRBV7-2,19,TRBJ2-1,CASRHPLLQGQSSYNEQFF